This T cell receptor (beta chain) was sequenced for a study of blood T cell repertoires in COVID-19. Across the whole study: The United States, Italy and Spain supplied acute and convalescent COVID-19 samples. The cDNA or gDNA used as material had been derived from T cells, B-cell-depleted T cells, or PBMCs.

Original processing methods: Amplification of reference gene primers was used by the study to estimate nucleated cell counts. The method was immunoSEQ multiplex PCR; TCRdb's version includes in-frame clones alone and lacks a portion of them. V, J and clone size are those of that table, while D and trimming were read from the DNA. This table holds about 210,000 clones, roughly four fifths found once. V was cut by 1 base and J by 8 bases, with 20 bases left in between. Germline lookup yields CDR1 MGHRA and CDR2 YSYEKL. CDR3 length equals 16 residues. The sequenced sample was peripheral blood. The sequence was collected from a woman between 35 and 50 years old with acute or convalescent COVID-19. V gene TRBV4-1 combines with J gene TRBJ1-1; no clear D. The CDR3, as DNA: TGCGCCAGCAGCCAAGTTGTCCGAGATTGGGCCCTGGAAGCTTTCTTT. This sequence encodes CASSQVVRDWALEAFF.